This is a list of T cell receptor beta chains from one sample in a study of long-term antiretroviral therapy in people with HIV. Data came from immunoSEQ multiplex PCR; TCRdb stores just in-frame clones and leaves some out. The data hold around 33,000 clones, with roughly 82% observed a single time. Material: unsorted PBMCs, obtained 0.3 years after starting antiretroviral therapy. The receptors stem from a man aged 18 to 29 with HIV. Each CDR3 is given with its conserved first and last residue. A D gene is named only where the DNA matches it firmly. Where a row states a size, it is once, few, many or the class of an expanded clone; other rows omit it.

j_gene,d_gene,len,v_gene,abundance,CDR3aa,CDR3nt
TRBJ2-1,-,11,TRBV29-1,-,CSGHWVNEQFF,TGCAGCGGACATTGGGTCAATGAGCAGTTCTTC
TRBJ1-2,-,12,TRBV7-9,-,CASSLEPYGYTF,TGTGCCAGCAGCTTGGAACCCTATGGCTACACCTTC
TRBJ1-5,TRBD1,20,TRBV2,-,CASSVMPGQFSLSGNQPQHF,TGTGCCAGCAGTGTCATGCCGGGACAGTTCTCGCTTAGCGGCAATCAGCCCCAGCATTTT
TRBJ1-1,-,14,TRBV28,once,CASTPGGGGTEAFF,TGTGCCAGCACCCCTGGGGGTGGAGGGACTGAAGCTTTCTTT
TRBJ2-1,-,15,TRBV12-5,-,CASGLVRGARNEQFF,TGTGCTAGTGGTTTGGTACGTGGAGCCCGCAATGAGCAGTTCTTC
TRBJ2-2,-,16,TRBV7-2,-,CASSPSRMANTGELFF,TGTGCCAGCAGCCCCTCCCGAATGGCGAACACCGGGGAGCTGTTTTTT
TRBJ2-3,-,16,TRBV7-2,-,CASSPRSGGRSDTQYF,TGTGCCAGCAGCCCAAGGAGTGGGGGCCGTTCAGATACGCAGTATTTT
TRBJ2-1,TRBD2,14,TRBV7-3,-,CASSFGTSNNEQFF,TGTGCCAGCAGCTTCGGGACTAGCAACAATGAGCAGTTCTTC
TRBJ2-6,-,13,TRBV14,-,CASSYAGANVLTF,TGTGCCAGCAGCTATGCTGGGGCCAACGTCCTGACTTTC
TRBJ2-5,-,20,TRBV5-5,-,CASSVDGGWQYGKGQETQYF,TGTGCCAGCAGCGTGGATGGGGGGTGGCAGTATGGGAAAGGTCAAGAGACCCAGTACTTC
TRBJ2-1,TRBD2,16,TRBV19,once,CASSRLAGGRPNEQFF,TGTGCCAGTAGTAGGTTAGCGGGGGGGCGGCCCAATGAGCAGTTCTTC
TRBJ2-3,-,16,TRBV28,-,CASSLYGGFSTDTQYF,TGTGCCAGCAGTTTATATGGAGGGTTTAGCACAGATACGCAGTATTTT
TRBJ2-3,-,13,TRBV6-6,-,CASSFQEPNTQYF,TGTGCCAGCAGTTTTCAGGAGCCTAATACGCAGTATTTT
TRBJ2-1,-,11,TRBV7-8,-,CASRAGDEQFF,TGTGCCAGCAGGGCGGGTGATGAGCAGTTCTTC
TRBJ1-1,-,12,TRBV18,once,CASSRQNTEAFF,TGTGCCAGCTCGAGGCAGAACACTGAAGCTTTCTTT
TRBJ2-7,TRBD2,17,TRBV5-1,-,CASSLVASGRSSYEQYF,TGCGCCAGCAGCTTGGTGGCTAGCGGGAGGAGCTCCTACGAGCAGTACTTC
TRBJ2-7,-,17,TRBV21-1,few,CASSKAKVSQAHNEQYF,TGTGCCAGCAGCAAAGCAAAGGTTAGCCAGGCTCACAACGAGCAGTACTTC
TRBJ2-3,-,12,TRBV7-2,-,CASSSYTDTQYF,TGTGCCAGCAGCTCGTACACAGATACGCAGTATTTT
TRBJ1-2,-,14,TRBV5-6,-,CASSAAGHGDGYTF,TGTGCCAGCAGCGCGGCGGGGCACGGGGATGGCTACACCTTC
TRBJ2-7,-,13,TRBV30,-,CAWRKDRPYEQYF,TGTGCCTGGAGGAAGGACCGACCCTACGAGCAGTACTTC
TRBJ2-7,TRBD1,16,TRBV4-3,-,CASSQALGQSSYEQYF,TGCGCCAGCAGCCAAGCCCTGGGACAGAGCTCCTACGAGCAGTACTTC
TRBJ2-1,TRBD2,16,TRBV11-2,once,CASRVRRTSGLNEQFF,TGTGCCAGCAGAGTACGACGGACTAGCGGGTTGAATGAGCAGTTCTTC
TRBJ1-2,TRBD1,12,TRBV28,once,CASSIDRVGYTF,TGTGCCAGCAGTATCGACAGGGTTGGCTACACCTTC
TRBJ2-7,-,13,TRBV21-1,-,CASSAGLSYEQYF,TGTGCCAGCAGCGCGGGACTGTCCTACGAGCAGTACTTC
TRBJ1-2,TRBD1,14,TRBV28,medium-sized,CASQQGAVHYGYTF,TGTGCCAGCCAACAGGGGGCCGTACACTATGGCTACACCTTC
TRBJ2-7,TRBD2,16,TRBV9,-,CASSVQAGGIGYEQYF,TGTGCCAGCAGCGTACAAGCGGGGGGGATTGGGTACGAGCAGTACTTC
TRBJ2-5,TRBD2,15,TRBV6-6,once,CASIGTSGLQETQYF,TGTGCCAGCATTGGGACTAGCGGGCTACAAGAGACCCAGTACTTC
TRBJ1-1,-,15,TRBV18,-,CASSLGSPGNTEAFF,TGTGCCAGCTCACTAGGCTCCCCAGGGAACACTGAAGCTTTCTTT
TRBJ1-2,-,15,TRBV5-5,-,CASSSRIGRNYGYTF,TGTGCCAGCAGCTCACGGATTGGCAGGAACTATGGCTACACCTTC
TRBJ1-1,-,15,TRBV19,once,CASSRGRWMDTEAFF,TGTGCCAGTAGTAGAGGAAGGTGGATGGACACTGAAGCTTTCTTT
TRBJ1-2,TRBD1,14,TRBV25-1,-,CASTDPRQGTGYTF,TGTGCCAGCACAGACCCCCGACAGGGCACTGGCTACACCTTC
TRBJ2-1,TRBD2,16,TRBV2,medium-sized,CASSEYPSGGANEQFF,TGTGCCAGCAGTGAATACCCTAGCGGGGGGGCCAATGAGCAGTTCTTC
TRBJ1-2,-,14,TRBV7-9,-,CASSQGDVPYGYTF,TGTGCCAGCAGCCAAGGAGATGTACCCTATGGCTACACCTTC
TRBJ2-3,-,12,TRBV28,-,CASGVGGDTQYF,TGTGCCAGCGGGGTTGGCGGCGATACGCAGTATTTT
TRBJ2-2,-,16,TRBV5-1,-,CASSRGYGANTGELFF,TGCGCCAGCAGCCGGGGGTACGGGGCGAACACCGGGGAGCTGTTTTTT
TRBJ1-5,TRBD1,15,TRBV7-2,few,CASSLNRGSNQPQHF,TGTGCCAGCAGCCTTAACAGGGGAAGCAATCAGCCCCAGCATTTT
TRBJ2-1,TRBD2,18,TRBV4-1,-,CASSPWTSGGRAANEQFF,TGCGCCAGCAGCCCATGGACTAGCGGGGGCCGGGCGGCGAATGAGCAGTTCTTC
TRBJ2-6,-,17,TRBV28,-,CASSPYSREAGANVLTF,TGTGCCAGCAGTCCCTACTCTAGGGAGGCTGGGGCCAACGTCCTGACTTTC
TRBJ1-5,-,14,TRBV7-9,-,CASSLHVGNQPQHF,TGTGCCAGCAGCTTACACGTGGGGAATCAGCCCCAGCATTTT
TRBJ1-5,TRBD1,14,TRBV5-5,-,CASSVGTGGQPQHF,TGTGCCAGCAGCGTCGGGACAGGGGGTCAGCCCCAGCATTTT
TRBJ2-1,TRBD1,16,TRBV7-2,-,CASSIPGQGARNEQFF,TGTGCCAGCAGCATCCCGGGACAGGGGGCGCGAAATGAGCAGTTCTTC
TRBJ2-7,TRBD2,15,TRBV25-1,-,CASSEYSGSPYEQYF,TGTGCCAGCAGTGAATATAGCGGGAGCCCCTACGAGCAGTACTTC
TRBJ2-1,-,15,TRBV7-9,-,CASSSSGRAYNEQFF,TGTGCCAGCAGCTCCTCGGGGCGGGCCTACAATGAGCAGTTCTTC
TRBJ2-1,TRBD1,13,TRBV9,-,CASSGGQSHEQFF,TGTGCCAGCAGCGGGGGACAGTCCCATGAGCAGTTCTTC
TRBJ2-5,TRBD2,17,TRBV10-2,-,CARGTSGGSDKGETQYF,TGCGCCAGAGGGACTAGCGGGGGCTCCGATAAGGGGGAGACCCAGTACTTC
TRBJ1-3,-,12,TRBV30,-,CAWRGSGNTIYF,TGTGCCTGGAGGGGTTCTGGAAACACCATATATTTT
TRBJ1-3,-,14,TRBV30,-,CAWNLQGAGNTIYF,TGTGCCTGGAACTTACAGGGAGCTGGAAACACCATATATTTT